The 15 T cell receptor beta chains below all came from one sample that was sequenced in a study of molecular identifiers for immune sequencing clone quantification. TCRdb recomputed calls from the PCR reads with MiXCR, one row per CDR3 protein. The table lists approximately 630,000 distinct CDR3 sequences, roughly 27% of them singletons. The material sequenced was naive CD8+ T cells from blood, with Jurkat cell RNA spiked in. Indicated subset: FACS-sorted CD8+CD4-CCR7+CD45RA+ naive T cells. The receptors shown here come from a human donor in good health. Some libraries in this study had Jurkat cell RNA spiked in.

This clonotype has ten or more counts. The rearrangement uses TRBV20-1 and TRBJ1-1, with TRBD1 as a possible D gene (6 bases). Trimming shortened V by 7 bases and J by 4 bases, and 19 bases separated the two germline ends. Germline V gene lookup returns CDR1 DFQATT and CDR2 SNEGSKA (reference sequence). The CDR3 runs 14 residues. The CDR3 DNA follows: TGCAGTGTCCGTACAGGGATTCTTGGCACTGAAGCTTTCTTT. Translation: CSVRTGILGTEAFF.

The chain couples TRBV11-2 to TRBJ2-1; 8 nucleotides agree with TRBD2. Germline CDR1 is SGHAT and CDR2 is FQNNGV. This CDR3 comprises 16 residues. Germline trimming cut 4 bases from V and 6 bases from J; bases unmatched to any gene: 11. This CDR3 is CASSSPLAAQSNEQFF. In DNA form, the CDR3 reads TGTGCCAGCAGCTCGCCACTAGCGGCCCAATCCAATGAGCAGTTCTTC.

The chain is built from TRBV7-6 and TRBJ2-1, with D uncertain. Per the germline V gene, CDR1 is SGHVS and CDR2 is FNYEAQ. V dropped 1 base and J dropped 8 bases, with 6 bases sitting between them. This CDR3 spans 12 amino acids. CDR3 bases: TGTGCCAGCAGCTTAGTAGTGTATGAGCAGTTCTTC. Translated, it gives CASSLVVYEQFF.

This clonotype was seen repeatedly, ten times or more. The chain carries TRBV7-6 and TRBJ2-3; the D gene is possibly TRBD2 (7 bases). Germline V gene lookup returns CDR1 SGHVS and CDR2 FNYEAQ. Trimming pared 3 bases from V and 5 bases from J, leaving 15 bases between. The CDR3 is 15 residues long. The CDR3 here is CASSFGGAPGDTQYF. The CDR3 DNA reads as TGTGCCAGCAGCTTTGGGGGGGCCCCCGGAGATACGCAGTATTTT.

This clonotype was seen more than once but under ten times. This rearrangement joins TRBV19 to TRBJ1-6; the match to TRBD1 covers 7 bases. Trimming removed 6 bases from V and 6 bases from J; junction bases left unmatched: 8. CDR3 size: 15 residues. CDR1 is LNHDA and CDR2 is SQIVND in the germline V gene (reference sequence). The CDR3 DNA follows: TGTGCCAGTAGCGTCGGGACAGCCTTTAATTCACCCCTCCACTTT. Its protein product is CASSVGTAFNSPLHF. The variable domain in full, with the rest retrieved from reference TRBV19 and TRBJ1-6, is DGGITQSPKYLFRKEGQNVTLSCEQNLNHDAMYWYRQDPGQGLRLIYYSQIVNDFQKGDIAEGYSVSREKKESFPLTVTSAQKNPTAFYLCASSVGTAFNSPLHFGNGTRLTVT.

With regard to this clonotype: The germline gene is not matched at one end of the junction; a read error may be the cause. V is TRBV7-9 and J is TRBJ2-7; TRBD1 is a possible D gene (6 bases). The germline gives CDR1 SEHNR, CDR2 FQNEAQ (reference sequence). The CDR3 has 13 residues. CDR3 DNA: TGTGCCAGCAGATTGACAGGCAAATACGAGCAGAACTTC. It specifies CASRLTGKYEQNF.

This clonotype was observed a handful of times. This chain joins TRBV2 and TRBJ1-5; D unresolved. Germline-derived CDR1 and CDR2 are SNHLY and FYNNEI. With 3 bases removed from V and 1 base from J, the gap between germline ends came to 7 bases. The CDR3 runs 14 residues. CDR3 residues: CASSDQRSNQPQHF. The DNA of the CDR3 is TGTGCCAGCAGTGACCAGAGAAGCAATCAGCCCCAGCATTTT.

The V call is TRBV19, the J call TRBJ2-2, with no clear D. The CDR3 has 15 residues. Germline lookup yields CDR1 LNHDA and CDR2 SQIVND (reference sequence). Between the trimmed V and J ends, which lost 2 bases and 3 bases, there was a span of 10 bases. Here the CDR3 DNA reads TGTGCCAGTAGTATAAGGTCTCTGGACACCGGGGAGCTGTTTTTT. Its protein product is CASSIRSLDTGELFF.

This clonotype was detected ten times or more. The chain joins TRBV6-2 or TRBV6-3 to TRBJ2-7; D possibly corresponds to TRBD1 (5 bases). V was pared by 7 bases and J by 12 bases, with 25 bases between. The CDR3 sequence is 14 residues long. Germline V gene lookup returns CDR1 MNHEY and CDR2 SVGEGT. As DNA, the CDR3 is TGTGCCAGCACCCCGAGACTGGTTGCGGAAACAGGGTACTTC. Its protein is CASTPRLVAETGYF.

This clonotype has a count of ten or more. The chain has TRBV6-5 and TRBJ1-1, with a weak D call TRBD1 (6 bases). Trimming removed 10 bases from V and 5 bases from J, with 11 bases in between. The CDR3 loop spans 11 amino acids. Per the germline V gene, CDR1 is MNHEY and CDR2 is SVGAGI. Here the CDR3 reads CATRRGTEAFF. The CDR3 nucleotides are TGTGCCACCCGAAGGGGGACTGAAGCTTTCTTT.

This clonotype has at least ten counts. CDR3 residues: CASSRTSGSLSSYEQYF. CDR3 sequence (DNA): TGCGCCAGCAGCCGGACTAGCGGGAGCCTTAGCTCCTACGAGCAGTACTTC. The V and J genes are TRBV5-1 and TRBJ2-7, with 13 bases fitting TRBD2. The CDR3 consists of 17 residues. The J segment lost 0 bases and the V segment lost 4 bases, leaving 7 bases of the junction unmatched. Germline CDR1 reads SGHRS; CDR2 reads YFSETQ.

There are a few counts of this clonotype. The chain is built from TRBV4-1 and TRBJ2-7, with D possibly called TRBD1 or TRBD2 (6 bases each). V shed 0 bases and J shed 0 bases, with 15 bases lying between them. The CDR3 covers 17 residues. Germline CDR1 and CDR2: MGHRA and YSYEKL. The CDR3 region is CASSQDRGAGDSYEQYF. DNA of the CDR3: TGCGCCAGCAGCCAAGATAGGGGGGCAGGGGACTCCTACGAGCAGTACTTC.

This CDR3 is CASSLLSGEETQYF. The DNA for the CDR3 is TGTGCCAGCAGTCTTCTTAGCGGGGAAGAGACCCAGTACTTC. The chain is built from TRBV27 and TRBJ2-5; 8 bases are a match to TRBD2. The CDR3 totals 14 residues. Germline V gene lookup returns CDR1 MNHEY and CDR2 SMNVEV (reference sequence). V gave up 5 bases and J gave up 3 bases; unmatched junction bases: 5.

The chain has TRBV25-1 and TRBJ1-2, with a tentative D call TRBD1 (6 bases). Trimming shortened V by 4 bases and J by 5 bases, and 14 bases separated the two germline ends. Germline CDR1 reads MGHDK; CDR2 reads SYGVNS. CDR3 length: 14 amino acids. The CDR3 nucleotides read TGTGCCAGCAGTGTGGGGGGCAGGGCGTATGGCTACACCTTC. Amino acids: CASSVGGRAYGYTF.

Note on this clonotype: Given a much more abundant clone one base away, this may be a read error. The final CDR3 position lacks the conserved phenylalanine or tryptophan, pointing to a likely read error. The chain has TRBV2 and TRBJ2-7; D tentatively fits TRBD1 or TRBD2 (5 bases each). Looked up from germline, CDR1 is SNHLY and CDR2 is FYNNEI. V lost 7 bases, J lost 4 bases, and 14 bases lay in between. The CDR3 consists of 13 residues. In DNA, the CDR3 is TGTGCCAGCATTATGGGACCACAGTACGAGCAGTACTCC. This gives the protein CASIMGPQYEQYS.